The clone carrying this T cell receptor beta chain has more than one count but fewer than ten. Its matching antigen is unknown. Unique molecular identifiers were present in the TCR beta cDNA libraries. Input populations of roughly 0.95 to 10 million T cells gave rise to around 480,000 cDNA molecules. TCRdb processed the PCR reads anew with MiXCR; each CDR3 protein has one entry. The table shows a few hundred thousand distinct CDR3 sequences, with roughly a third occurring only once. These data come from a study of post-analysis software for immune sequencing data. The overall study: Patients with relapsing-remitting, secondary progressive and progressive-relapsing multiple sclerosis courses were all represented.

Looked up from germline, CDR1 is LGHDT and CDR2 is YNNKEL (reference sequence). V lost 0 bases and J lost 9; bases outside the gene matches: 9. This CDR3 has 16 amino acids. Study-level points and caveats: Five TRBV segments were significantly more frequent in patients than in controls. TRBV5-6, TRBV5-1 and TRBV20-1 were among these segments. Batch-matched samples strongly co-clustered by F measure. Multiple sclerosis patients had significantly lower normalized Chao1 diversity than controls.

V and J are TRBV3-1 and TRBJ2-1, with 9 bases lining up with TRBD2. Sequenced sample: blood. The TCR comes from a girl aged 10 to 17 with multiple sclerosis. The CDR3 loop reads CASSQEASGVAGEQFF. In DNA form, the CDR3 reads TGTGCCAGCAGCCAAGAGGCTAGCGGGGTCGCCGGTGAGCAGTTCTTC.